The TCR beta chain under discussion was sequenced for a study of post-analysis software for immune sequencing data. The overall study: Relapsing-remitting, secondary progressive and progressive-relapsing multiple sclerosis courses were included. Study-level findings and limits: Those with multiple sclerosis, the patient group, showed significantly lower normalized Chao1 diversity than controls. The five TRBV segments detected at higher frequency in patients than in controls included TRBV5-6, TRBV5-1 and TRBV20-1.

For this clonotype: Its antigen remains unidentified.

Prepared libraries of TCR beta cDNA carried unique molecular identifiers. TCRdb reprocessed the PCR reads with MiXCR, giving one entry per CDR3 protein. The sample lists 750,000 to 950,000 distinct CDR3 sequences, 46% occurring once. CDR3 length: 13 amino acids. Trimming cost V 0 bases and J 5 bases, with 6 bases left between them. Germline V gene lookup returns CDR1 LNHNV and CDR2 YYDKDF (reference sequence). V usage is TRBV15 and J usage is TRBJ2-3; D uncertain. The sequenced sample was blood. The receptor was derived from a girl aged 10 to 17 with multiple sclerosis. The CDR3 reads CATSRDWRDTQYF. In DNA form, the CDR3 reads TGTGCCACCAGCAGAGATTGGAGAGATACGCAGTATTTT.